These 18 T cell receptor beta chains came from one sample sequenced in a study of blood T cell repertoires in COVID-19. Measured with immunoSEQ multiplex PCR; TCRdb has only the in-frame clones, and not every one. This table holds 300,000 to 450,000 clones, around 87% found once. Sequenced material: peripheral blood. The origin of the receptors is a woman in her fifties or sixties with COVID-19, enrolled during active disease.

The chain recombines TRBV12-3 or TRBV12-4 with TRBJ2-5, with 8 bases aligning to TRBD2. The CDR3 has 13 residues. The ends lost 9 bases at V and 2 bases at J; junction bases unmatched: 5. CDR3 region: CASSGTFQETQYF. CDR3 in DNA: TGTGCCAGTAGCGGGACTTTTCAAGAGACCCAGTACTTC.

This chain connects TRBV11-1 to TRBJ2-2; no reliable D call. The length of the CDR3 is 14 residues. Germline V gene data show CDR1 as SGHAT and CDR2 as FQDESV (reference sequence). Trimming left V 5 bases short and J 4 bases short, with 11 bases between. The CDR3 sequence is CASSPPRGTGELFF. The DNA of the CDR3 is TGTGCCAGCAGCCCTCCGCGTGGCACCGGGGAGCTGTTTTTT.

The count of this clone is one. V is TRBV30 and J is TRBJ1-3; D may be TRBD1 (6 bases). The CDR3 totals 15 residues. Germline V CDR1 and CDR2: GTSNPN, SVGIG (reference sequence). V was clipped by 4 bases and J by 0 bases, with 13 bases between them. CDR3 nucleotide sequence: TGTGCCTGGACGAGGGGGTTGAGCTCTGGAAACACCATATATTTT. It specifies CAWTRGLSSGNTIYF.

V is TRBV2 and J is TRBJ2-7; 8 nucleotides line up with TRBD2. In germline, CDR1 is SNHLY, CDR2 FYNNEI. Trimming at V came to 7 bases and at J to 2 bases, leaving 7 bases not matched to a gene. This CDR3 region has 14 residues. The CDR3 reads CASTDGGAAYEQYF. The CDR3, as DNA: TGTGCCAGCACCGACGGGGGGGCGGCCTACGAGCAGTACTTC.

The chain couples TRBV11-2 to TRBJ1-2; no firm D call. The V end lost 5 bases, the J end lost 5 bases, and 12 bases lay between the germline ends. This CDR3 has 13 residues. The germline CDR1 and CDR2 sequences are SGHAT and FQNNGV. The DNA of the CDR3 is TGTGCCAGCAGCCACCCGAGAGATTATGGCTACACCTTC. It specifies CASSHPRDYGYTF.

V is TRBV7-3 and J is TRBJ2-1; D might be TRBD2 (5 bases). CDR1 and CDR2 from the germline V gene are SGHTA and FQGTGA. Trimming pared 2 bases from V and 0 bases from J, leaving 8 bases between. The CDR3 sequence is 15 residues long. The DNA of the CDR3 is TGTGCCAGCAGCTTAGAAGGGAGCTCCTACAATGAGCAGTTCTTC. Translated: CASSLEGSSYNEQFF.

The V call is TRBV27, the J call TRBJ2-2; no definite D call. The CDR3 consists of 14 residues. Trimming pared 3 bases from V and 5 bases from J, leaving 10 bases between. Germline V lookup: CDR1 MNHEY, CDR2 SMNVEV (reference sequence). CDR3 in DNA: TGTGCCAGCAGTTTGTCGGGTGGGACCGGGGAGCTGTTTTTT. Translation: CASSLSGGTGELFF.

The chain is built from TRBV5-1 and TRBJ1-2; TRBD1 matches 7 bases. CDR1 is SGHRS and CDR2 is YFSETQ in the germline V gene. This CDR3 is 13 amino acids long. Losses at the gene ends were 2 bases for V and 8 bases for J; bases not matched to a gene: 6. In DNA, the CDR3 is TGCGCCAGCAGCTTCGACAGGGTGGACGGCTACACCTTC. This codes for CASSFDRVDGYTF.

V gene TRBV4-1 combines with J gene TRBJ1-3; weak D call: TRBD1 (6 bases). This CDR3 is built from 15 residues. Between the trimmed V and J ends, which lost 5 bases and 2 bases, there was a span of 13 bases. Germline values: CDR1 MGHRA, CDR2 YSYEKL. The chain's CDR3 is CASSSTGGPGNTIYF. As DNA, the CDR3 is TGCGCCAGCAGCTCCACCGGGGGGCCTGGAAACACCATATATTTT.

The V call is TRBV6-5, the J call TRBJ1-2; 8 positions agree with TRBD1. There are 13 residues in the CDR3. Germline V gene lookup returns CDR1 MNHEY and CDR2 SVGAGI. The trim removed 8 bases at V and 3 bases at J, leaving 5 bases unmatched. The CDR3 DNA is TGTGCCAGCGGTCTGGGACAGGACTATGGCTACACCTTC. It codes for CASGLGQDYGYTF.

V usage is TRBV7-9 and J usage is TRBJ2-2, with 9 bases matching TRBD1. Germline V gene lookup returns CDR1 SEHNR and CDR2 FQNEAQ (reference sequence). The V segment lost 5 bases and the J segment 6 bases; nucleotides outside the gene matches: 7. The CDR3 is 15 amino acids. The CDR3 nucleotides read TGTGCCAGCAGCCTAACAGGGGGCAAGTCCGGGGAGCTGTTTTTT. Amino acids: CASSLTGGKSGELFF.

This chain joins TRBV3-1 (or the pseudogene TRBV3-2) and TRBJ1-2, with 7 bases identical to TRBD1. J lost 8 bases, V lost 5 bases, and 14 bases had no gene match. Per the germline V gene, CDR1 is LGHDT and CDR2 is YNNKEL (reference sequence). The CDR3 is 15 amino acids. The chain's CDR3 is CASSTRDRPVRGYTF. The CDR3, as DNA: TGTGCCAGCAGCACTCGGGACAGACCGGTAAGAGGCTACACCTTC.

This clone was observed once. The CDR3 DNA reads as TGTGCCAGCAGCTATACAGGGGGCAGACCCTATAATTCACCCCTCCACTTT. Residues: CASSYTGGRPYNSPLHF. The V gene is TRBV13, the J gene TRBJ1-6, with TRBD1 identical over 9 bases. The CDR3 loop spans 17 amino acids. Germline CDR1 PRHDT, CDR2 FYEKMQ (reference sequence). V lost 4 bases and J lost 2; bases outside the gene matches: 6.

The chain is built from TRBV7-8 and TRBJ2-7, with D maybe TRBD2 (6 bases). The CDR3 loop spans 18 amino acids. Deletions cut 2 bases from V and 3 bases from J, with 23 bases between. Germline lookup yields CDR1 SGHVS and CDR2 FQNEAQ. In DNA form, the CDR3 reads TGTGCCAGCAGCTTAAAAAGATTCAGCGGGCAGACCCACTACGAGCAGTACTTC. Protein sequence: CASSLKRFSGQTHYEQYF.

In nucleotides, the CDR3 is TGTGCCAGCGCGGGGGGCAATCAGCCCCAGCATTTT. Amino acids: CASAGGNQPQHF. The V and J genes are TRBV2 and TRBJ1-5; D might be TRBD1 (5 bases). V was shortened by 8 bases and J by 2 bases, with 7 bases between the two germline ends. This CDR3 contains 12 residues. Per the germline V gene, CDR1 is SNHLY and CDR2 is FYNNEI. Full variable domain (rest looked up from reference TRBV2 and TRBJ1-5): EPEVTQTPSHQVTQMGQEVILRCVPISNHLYFYWYRQILGQKVEFLVSFYNNEISEKSEIFDDQFSVERPDGSNFTLKIRSTKLEDSAMYFCASAGGNQPQHFGDGTRLSIL.

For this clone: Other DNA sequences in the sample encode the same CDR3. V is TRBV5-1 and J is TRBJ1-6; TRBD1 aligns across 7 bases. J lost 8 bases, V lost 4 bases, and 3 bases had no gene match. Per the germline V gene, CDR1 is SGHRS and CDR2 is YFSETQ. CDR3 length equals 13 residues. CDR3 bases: TGCGCCAGCAGCCCGCAGGGGGATTCACCCCTCCACTTT. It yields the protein CASSPQGDSPLHF. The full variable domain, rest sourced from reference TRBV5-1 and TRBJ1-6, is KAGVTQTPRYLIKTRGQQVTLSCSPISGHRSVSWYQQTPGQGLQFLFEYFSETQRNKGNFPGRFSGRQFSNSRSEMNVSTLELGDSALYLCASSPQGDSPLHFGNGTRLTVT.

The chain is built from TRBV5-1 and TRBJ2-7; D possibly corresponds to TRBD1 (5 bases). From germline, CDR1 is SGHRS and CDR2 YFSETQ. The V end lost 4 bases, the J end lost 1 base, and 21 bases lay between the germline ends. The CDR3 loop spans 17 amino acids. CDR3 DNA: TGCGCCAGCAGCCCGATCTCTCAGGGCTTAGTTTCCTACGAGCAGTACTTC. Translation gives CASSPISQGLVSYEQYF.

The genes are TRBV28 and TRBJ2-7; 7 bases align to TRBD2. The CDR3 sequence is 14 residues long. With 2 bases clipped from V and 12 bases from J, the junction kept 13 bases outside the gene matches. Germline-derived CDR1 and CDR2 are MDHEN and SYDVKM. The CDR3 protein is CASSLGLRWGGPYF. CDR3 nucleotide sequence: TGTGCCAGCAGTTTAGGACTTAGATGGGGAGGGCCGTACTTC.